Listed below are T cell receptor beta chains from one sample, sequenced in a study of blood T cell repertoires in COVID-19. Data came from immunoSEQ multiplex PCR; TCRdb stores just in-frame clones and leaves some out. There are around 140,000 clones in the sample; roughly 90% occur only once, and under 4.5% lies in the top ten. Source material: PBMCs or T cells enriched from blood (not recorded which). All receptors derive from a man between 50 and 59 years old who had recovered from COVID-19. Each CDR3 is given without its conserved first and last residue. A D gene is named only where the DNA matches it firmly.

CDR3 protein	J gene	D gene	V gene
ASSRGPTGKETQY	TRBJ2-5	TRBD1	TRBV5-6
ASGGTGSVAEAF	TRBJ1-1	TRBD1	TRBV6-5
ATSSPDRAGGYT	TRBJ1-2	TRBD1	TRBV24-1
ASSLPTVNEKLF	TRBJ1-4	NA	TRBV5-6
ASSVGQGNYEQY	TRBJ2-7	NA	TRBV9
ASRYPGQGSSGYT	TRBJ1-2	TRBD1	TRBV6-5
ASTPEGGGNQPQH	TRBJ1-5	NA	TRBV2
ASSLLGGTSGRSLEQF	TRBJ2-1	TRBD2	TRBV5-1
ASSSRGPYNSPLH	TRBJ1-6	NA	TRBV5-4
ASSSRGGKDGYT	TRBJ1-2	TRBD1	TRBV19
ASSLDGGTGELF	TRBJ2-2	NA	TRBV11-3
ASRWGWQGANYGYT	TRBJ1-2	TRBD1	TRBV11-2
ASSSPGGDTEAF	TRBJ1-1	NA	TRBV28
ASSVEGGNSPLH	TRBJ1-6	NA	TRBV9
ASSLAILSSGNTIY	TRBJ1-3	NA	TRBV7-8
ASRSTGSTGELF	TRBJ2-2	TRBD1	TRBV6-6
ASSAQGAGNTIY	TRBJ1-3	NA	TRBV5-1
ASSHHRDSANTGELF	TRBJ2-2	NA	TRBV7-6
ATSSPREFRSPLH	TRBJ1-6	NA	TRBV15
ASSRRDWTSGTGETQY	TRBJ2-5	TRBD2	TRBV19
ASGENSYEQY	TRBJ2-7	NA	TRBV7-2
ASSPMRSGYGYT	TRBJ1-2	NA	TRBV3-1/TRBV3-2
SVSTESNYGYT	TRBJ1-2	NA	TRBV29-1
ASSYSGGSYNEQF	TRBJ2-1	NA	TRBV6-5
ASSEDSGAHQPQH	TRBJ1-5	NA	TRBV28
ASSNGQAAHYGYT	TRBJ1-2	TRBD1	TRBV19
ASSPTGTVAKNIQY	TRBJ2-4	NA	TRBV9
ASSRTRLTDTQY	TRBJ2-3	TRBD2	TRBV4-3
AWSHTGLFATNEKLF	TRBJ1-4	NA	TRBV30
ASSFGWGNTIY	TRBJ1-3	NA	TRBV7-9
ASRKGQGGSPLH	TRBJ1-6	TRBD1	TRBV27
ASRPFLSGGNNEQF	TRBJ2-1	TRBD2	TRBV7-2
ASSLEGRQGAF	TRBJ2-1	NA	TRBV5-1
ASSPTDSAEAF	TRBJ1-1	NA	TRBV7-9
ASSFGTGGMTNEKLF	TRBJ1-4	TRBD1	TRBV5-1
ASSPVTGDSNQPQH	TRBJ1-5	TRBD1	TRBV19
ATSRAGTDNTEAF	TRBJ1-1	TRBD1	TRBV15
ASVTSATDTQY	TRBJ2-3	TRBD2	TRBV28
ASSRTGGNQPQH	TRBJ1-5	TRBD1	TRBV6-5
ACPPDRGDTGELF	TRBJ2-2	TRBD1	TRBV30
ASRQGPSYEQY	TRBJ2-7	TRBD1	TRBV11-2
ASSANSGSGAYEQY	TRBJ2-7	TRBD2	TRBV18
ASSRDSRANTGELF	TRBJ2-2	NA	TRBV5-4
ASRTNRAVAEAF	TRBJ1-1	NA	TRBV5-5
ASSLGGVQETQY	TRBJ2-5	NA	TRBV7-2
AWKWGVLAEKLF	TRBJ1-4	NA	TRBV30
ASRTGSGMNTEAF	TRBJ1-1	TRBD1	TRBV2
ASSQEGGGPLYGYT	TRBJ1-2	NA	TRBV4-3
AWRGMNEKLF	TRBJ1-4	NA	TRBV30
ASSITGTGKLF	TRBJ1-4	TRBD1	TRBV7-9
ASSRQNSNQPQH	TRBJ1-5	NA	TRBV19
ASSEEVRSKEAF	TRBJ1-1	NA	TRBV6-1
ASSSPAMNYGYT	TRBJ1-2	NA	TRBV28
ASSPQPMDSLTNYGYT	TRBJ1-2	NA	TRBV4-3
ASSFGMNTEAF	TRBJ1-1	NA	TRBV5-1